This T cell receptor beta chain was obtained from a study of OX40 agonist ivuxolimab in advanced cancers. Study in general: The drug used for patients, ivuxolimab, was an agonistic anti-OX40 (CD134) antibody. Therapy given before enrollment (anti-PD-1, anti-PD-L1 or anti-CTLA-4) was allowed, and over 35% had some. Overall study findings and caveats: Low levels of normalized T-cell clonal expansion also appeared in some nonresponders. CD4+ and CD8+ blood T cells expanded clonally by week 6 at 0.1 to 3.0 mg/kg.

With 6 bases clipped from V and 4 bases from J, the junction kept 9 bases outside the gene matches. The CDR3 totals 15 residues. CDR1 is SEHNR and CDR2 is FQNEAQ in the germline V gene (reference sequence). Points on this clone: Its antigen is undetermined.

TCRdb's copy holds only in-frame clones and misses some; the assay was immunoSEQ multiplex PCR. The table lists around 17,000 clones, about 88% of them singletons. This TCR was sampled from an adult with an advanced solid tumor such as melanoma, head and neck, liver or kidney cancer. The chain recombines TRBV7-9 with TRBJ2-3; 8 nucleotides match TRBD2. Sequencing was performed on CD4+ or CD8+ T cells sorted from blood, taken in a trial of the OX40 agonist ivuxolimab. CDR3 amino acids: CASSRSGGLADTQYF. The CDR3, as DNA: TGTGCCAGCAGTCGCAGCGGGGGCCTCGCAGATACGCAGTATTTT.